What follows are 27 T cell receptor beta chains derived from one specimen sequenced in a study of blood T cells in healthy people across ages. For the second PCR, which ran for about 7 to 12 cycles, a sample-barcoded 5' primer and a J-beta primer mix were used. MiXCR, applied by TCRdb to the 5' RACE reads, yields one record per CDR3 protein. This table has hundreds of thousands of distinct CDR3 sequences, about 30% appearing once. The sequencing input was blood. The receptor set was obtained from a woman older than 75 in good health.

This clonotype was seen just once. This chain links TRBV7-9 with TRBJ2-1; 13 positions agree with TRBD2. From germline, CDR1 is SEHNR and CDR2 FQNEAQ (reference sequence). The V gene end was trimmed by 5 bases and the J gene end by 6 bases; junction bases not matched to a gene: 4. The CDR3 covers 15 residues. The CDR3: CASSGGLAGFNEQFF. The CDR3 coding sequence is TGTGCCAGCAGCGGGGGACTAGCGGGATTCAATGAGCAGTTCTTC.

This clonotype has a handful of counts. The junction departs from germline at one end; a sequencing error may be responsible. The rearrangement links TRBV4-1 to TRBJ1-5; D is perhaps TRBD1 (5 bases). In germline, CDR1 is MGHRA, CDR2 YSYEKL. The CDR3 length is 15 residues. In DNA, the CDR3 is TGCGCCAACAGCCAACGCCAGGACATCTTTCAGCCCCAGCATTTT. Amino acid sequence: CANSQRQDIFQPQHF.

This clonotype was detected many times. The chain combines TRBV20-1 with TRBJ2-3, with 10 bases identical to TRBD2. J gave up 1 base and V 1 base, and 8 bases lay outside the gene matches. The CDR3 sequence is 17 residues long. Germline assignment: CDR1 DFQATT and CDR2 SNEGSKA (reference sequence). The CDR3 loop is CSARGRSGGWGTDTQYF. In DNA, the CDR3 is TGCAGTGCTAGAGGGCGTAGCGGGGGGTGGGGCACAGATACGCAGTATTTT.

This clonotype was seen more than once but under ten times. An end of the junction does not agree with germline; a read error may underlie this. The V and J genes are TRBV11-2 and TRBJ2-1; weak D call: TRBD1 (6 bases). The CDR3 contains 14 residues. CDR1 SGHAT and CDR2 FQNNGV come from the germline V gene. CDR3: CARSLSRGYNEQFF. CDR3 DNA sequence: TGTGCCCGCAGCTTATCCAGGGGCTACAATGAGCAGTTCTTC.

In the case of this clonotype: Just one base apart from a much larger clone, this may be a read error. This chain connects TRBV9 to TRBJ2-7; 8 bases are a match to TRBD2. Losses at the gene ends were 0 bases for V and 7 bases for J; bases not matched to a gene: 9. This CDR3 region has 15 residues. Germline V gives CDR1 SGDLS, CDR2 YYNGEE. For the CDR3, the DNA is TGTGCCAGCAGCGTAGGCGGGGGGCCTTACAATGAGCAGTACTTC. Translation: CASSVGGGPYNEQYF.

A note on this clonotype: Since a much larger clone is just one base distant, this may be a read error. The chain employs TRBV5-6 and TRBJ2-5; D is perhaps TRBD1 or TRBD2 (5 bases each). CDR1 is SGHDT and CDR2 is YYEEEE in the germline V gene. This CDR3 is 12 amino acids long. The CDR3 is CASRSLSGTRYF. The CDR3 region has the DNA TGTGCCAGCAGAAGCTTGTCAGGGACCCGGTACTTC.

This clonotype was observed a single time. A much bigger clone sits one base away, suggesting this may be a read error. This CDR3 reads CATSEGDERFF. The CDR3 DNA reads as TGTGCCACCAGTGAGGGCGATGAGCGGTTCTTC. The chain has TRBV24-1 and TRBJ2-1; D not resolved. Germline CDR1 KGHDR, CDR2 SFDVKD. The CDR3 contains 11 residues.

The chain employs TRBV6-2 or TRBV6-3 and TRBJ2-7; 8 bases are a match to TRBD2. This CDR3 has 14 residues. The germline CDR1 and CDR2 sequences are MNHEY and SVGEGT. The ends lost 2 bases at V and 7 bases at J; junction bases unmatched: 7. The CDR3 sequence is CASSYGGRTGEQYF. DNA for the CDR3: TGTGCCAGCAGTTACGGCGGGAGGACTGGGGAGCAGTACTTC.

The chain is built from TRBV20-1 and TRBJ1-2; D gene uncertain. The CDR3 is made up of 12 amino acids. The V and J ends lost 1 base and 5 bases respectively, with 8 bases between them. Germline V gene data show CDR1 as DFQATT and CDR2 as SNEGSKA (reference sequence). CDR3: CSARGYGYGYTF. CDR3 nucleotide sequence: TGCAGTGCTAGAGGGTATGGGTATGGCTACACCTTC.

This clonotype has only a few counts. This chain joins TRBV6-2 or TRBV6-3 and TRBJ1-2; D ambiguous. The CDR3 is 15 residues long. V was pared by 6 bases and J by 4 bases, with 18 bases between. Germline values: CDR1 MNHEY, CDR2 SVGEGT. The CDR3: CASSRRASYRYGYTF. Written as DNA, the CDR3 is TGTGCCAGCAGCCGGAGGGCATCCTACCGCTATGGCTACACCTTC.

In the case of this clonotype: At one end, the junction sequence differs from germline, possibly due to a read error. The rearrangement joins TRBV7-2 to TRBJ2-1, with 9 bases matching TRBD1. Germline assignment: CDR1 SGHTA and CDR2 FQGNSA. The CDR3 is 14 residues long. The CDR3 coding sequence is TGTGCCTGCAGCCGGGACAGGGCTAGGAATGAGCAGTTCTTC. It yields the protein CACSRDRARNEQFF.

This clonotype was counted at least ten times. V gene TRBV15 combines with J gene TRBJ1-2; 7 bases fit TRBD1. Germline lookup yields CDR1 LNHNV and CDR2 YYDKDF (reference sequence). The CDR3 sequence is 16 residues long. Trimming cost V 3 bases and J 6 bases; bases outside gene matches: 13. CDR3 sequence reads: CATSRGNRGKVDGYTF. CDR3 in DNA: TGTGCCACCAGCAGGGGAAACAGGGGAAAGGTCGATGGCTACACCTTC.

The gene calls are TRBV7-2 and TRBJ2-5; 10 bases map to TRBD2. The last part of the DNA fits TRBJ2-7 better; the J call may be wrong. This CDR3 region has 15 residues. Germline V lookup: CDR1 SGHTA, CDR2 FQGNSA. In DNA form, the CDR3 reads TGTGCCAGCAGGCAAAGCGGGGGGGGCACAGGCGAGCAGTACTTC. It yields the protein CASRQSGGGTGEQYF.

About this clonotype: An end of the junction differs from the germline gene, which may be a read error. V usage is TRBV20-1 and J usage is TRBJ2-7, with 8 positions matching TRBD2. The end of the DNA aligns better with TRBJ2-5, so the J call may be wrong. Germline values: CDR1 DFQATT, CDR2 SNEGSKA (reference sequence). The CDR3 spans 16 residues. CDR3 sequence reads: CSATELAGRLKETQYF. CDR3 nucleotides: TGCAGCGCTACAGAGTTAGCGGGGCGGTTAAAAGAGACCCAGTACTTC.

This clonotype was counted between two and nine times. The chain recombines TRBV19 with TRBJ1-2; no clear D gene. CDR1 LNHDA and CDR2 SQIVND come from the germline V gene (reference sequence). Trimming removed 1 base at V and 5 bases at J, with 14 bases between. The CDR3 has 15 amino acids. In DNA form, the CDR3 reads TGTGCCAGTAGTATAGCTCTCGGGAAGGGATATGGCTACACCTTC. Encoded protein: CASSIALGKGYGYTF. Full variable domain (missing parts from reference TRBV19 and TRBJ1-2): DGGITQSPKYLFRKEGQNVTLSCEQNLNHDAMYWYRQDPGQGLRLIYYSQIVNDFQKGDIAEGYSVSREKKESFPLTVTSAQKNPTAFYLCASSIALGKGYGYTFGSGTRLTVV.

With regard to this clonotype: A much larger clone sits a single nucleotide away, making a read error possible. The chain links TRBV20-1 to TRBJ1-5; possible D gene TRBD1, 5 bases. Germline V gene lookup returns CDR1 DFQATT and CDR2 SNEGSKA (reference sequence). The CDR3 has 14 residues. The CDR3 region has the DNA TGCAGTGTAGTCCGGGGGGAAGGCAATCGGCCCCAGCATTTT. It encodes CSVVRGEGNRPQHF.

This clonotype was counted only a few times. Possible read error: a much larger clone is one base away. The chain joins TRBV3-1 to TRBJ2-5; D is perhaps TRBD2 (6 bases). The CDR3 is made up of 16 amino acids. V was shortened by 0 bases and J by 5 bases, with 16 bases between the two germline ends. Per germline, CDR1 LGHDT and CDR2 YNNKEL (reference sequence). CDR3 region: CASSQDRVAARETQYF. Here the CDR3 DNA reads TGTGCCAGCAGCCAAGATCGGGTAGCGGCCCGGGAGACCCAGTACTTC.

The CDR3 DNA reads as TGTGCCAGCAGCGGAAACCGGGACAGGGTGGCCAAAAACATTCAGTACTTC. It specifies CASSGNRDRVAKNIQYF. This chain joins TRBV21-1 and TRBJ2-4; the table calls TRBD1, which could not be checked here. TRBV21-1 is tagged as a pseudogene. The CDR3 is 17 amino acids.

On this clonotype: It may be a read error: a sequence one base away is much more abundant. The V call is TRBV25-1, the J call TRBJ1-1; the D gene is possibly TRBD1 (5 bases). The V gene's germline CDR1 is MGHDK and CDR2 SYGVNS. V lost 3 bases to trimming and J lost 4 bases, with 12 bases between them. CDR3 length equals 14 residues. The CDR3 protein is CASSETALSTEAFF. The CDR3 DNA reads as TGTGCCAGCAGTGAGACAGCTCTCAGCACTGAAGCTTTCTTT. The variable domain in full, completed from reference TRBV25-1 and TRBJ1-1, reads EADIYQTPRYLVIGTGKKITLECSQTMGHDKMYWYQQDPGMELHLIHYSYGVNSTEKGDLSSESTVSRIRTEHFPLTLESARPSHTSQYLCASSETALSTEAFFGQGTRLTVV.

The rearrangement links TRBV10-3 to TRBJ1-1; D might be TRBD1 (6 bases). Per germline, CDR1 ENHRY and CDR2 SYGVKD. Trimming left V 1 base short and J 10 bases short, with 13 bases between. The CDR3 extends over 13 amino acids. The CDR3 here is CAISEYGGQGAFF. The CDR3 DNA sequence: TGTGCCATCAGTGAGTACGGGGGCCAGGGAGCTTTCTTT.

The V call is TRBV7-9, the J call TRBJ2-3; no clear D gene. There are 13 residues in the CDR3. Germline V gene data show CDR1 as SEHNR and CDR2 as FQNEAQ (reference sequence). Trimming took 1 base from V and 5 from J, leaving 7 bases between them. CDR3 bases: TGTGCCAGCAGCTTAGTTGGGCTAGATACGCAGTATTTT. Its translation: CASSLVGLDTQYF.

This clonotype was seen many times. The rearrangement uses TRBV7-9 and TRBJ2-1; TRBD2 matches 8 bases. CDR1 and CDR2 (germline): SEHNR, FQNEAQ (reference sequence). J gave up 0 bases and V 4 bases, and 14 bases lay outside the gene matches. The CDR3 totals 19 residues. The CDR3 region has the DNA TGTGCCAGCAGCTCTAGGGGTCGGGGGGGCATTGGCTCCTACAATGAGCAGTTCTTC. Translation gives CASSSRGRGGIGSYNEQFF.

This clonotype was seen many times. The chain carries TRBV3-1 and TRBJ2-5; D is perhaps TRBD2 (6 bases). V was trimmed by 0 bases and J by 11 bases, leaving 16 bases between them. CDR3 length: 14 amino acids. Germline-derived CDR1 and CDR2 are LGHDT and YNNKEL (reference sequence). CDR3 coding DNA: TGTGCCAGCAGCCAAGATCGAAGCGGGCAGGCGCAGTACTTC. Residues: CASSQDRSGQAQYF.

This clonotype was seen repeatedly, ten times or more. The rearrangement joins TRBV5-1 to TRBJ2-1; no reliable D call. Per the germline V gene, CDR1 is SGHRS and CDR2 is YFSETQ. Trimming removed 5 bases at V and 9 bases at J, with 15 bases between. This CDR3 is built from 13 residues. The CDR3 sequence is CASSMAAKGEQFF. The CDR3 nucleotides are TGCGCCAGCAGTATGGCCGCGAAGGGTGAGCAGTTCTTC.

The sample holds a few counts of this clonotype. The chain combines TRBV30 with TRBJ1-2; TRBD1 matches 8 bases. With V trimmed by 1 base and J by 8 bases, 6 bases remained unmatched. The CDR3 spans 13 residues. Germline V gene data show CDR1 as GTSNPN and CDR2 as SVGIG (reference sequence). CDR3 in DNA: TGTGCCTGGAGTGAGACAGGGGCAAGCGGCTACACCTTC. It codes for CAWSETGASGYTF.

This clonotype was recorded many times. The V gene is TRBV7-9, the J gene TRBJ2-7; either TRBD1 or TRBD2 may fit D (5 bases each). The ends were cut back, 5 bases at V and 6 bases at J, with 20 bases in the middle. This CDR3 is 15 amino acids long. Germline V lookup: CDR1 SEHNR, CDR2 FQNEAQ (reference sequence). CDR3 nucleotide sequence: TGTGCCAGCAGCGAACTGTCAGCGAGGGGTTCCGAGCAGTACTTC. Protein product: CASSELSARGSEQYF.

The chain combines TRBV5-5 with TRBJ1-1; TRBD1 aligns across 9 bases. The junction had 10 bases not matched to a gene; V was cut back by 3 bases and J by 4 bases. The CDR3 has 16 residues. Germline CDR1 is SGHKS and CDR2 is YYEKEE (reference sequence). The CDR3 DNA is TGTGCCAGCAGCTGGGGGACAGGGATATTGACCACTGAAGCTTTCTTT. Protein product: CASSWGTGILTTEAFF.